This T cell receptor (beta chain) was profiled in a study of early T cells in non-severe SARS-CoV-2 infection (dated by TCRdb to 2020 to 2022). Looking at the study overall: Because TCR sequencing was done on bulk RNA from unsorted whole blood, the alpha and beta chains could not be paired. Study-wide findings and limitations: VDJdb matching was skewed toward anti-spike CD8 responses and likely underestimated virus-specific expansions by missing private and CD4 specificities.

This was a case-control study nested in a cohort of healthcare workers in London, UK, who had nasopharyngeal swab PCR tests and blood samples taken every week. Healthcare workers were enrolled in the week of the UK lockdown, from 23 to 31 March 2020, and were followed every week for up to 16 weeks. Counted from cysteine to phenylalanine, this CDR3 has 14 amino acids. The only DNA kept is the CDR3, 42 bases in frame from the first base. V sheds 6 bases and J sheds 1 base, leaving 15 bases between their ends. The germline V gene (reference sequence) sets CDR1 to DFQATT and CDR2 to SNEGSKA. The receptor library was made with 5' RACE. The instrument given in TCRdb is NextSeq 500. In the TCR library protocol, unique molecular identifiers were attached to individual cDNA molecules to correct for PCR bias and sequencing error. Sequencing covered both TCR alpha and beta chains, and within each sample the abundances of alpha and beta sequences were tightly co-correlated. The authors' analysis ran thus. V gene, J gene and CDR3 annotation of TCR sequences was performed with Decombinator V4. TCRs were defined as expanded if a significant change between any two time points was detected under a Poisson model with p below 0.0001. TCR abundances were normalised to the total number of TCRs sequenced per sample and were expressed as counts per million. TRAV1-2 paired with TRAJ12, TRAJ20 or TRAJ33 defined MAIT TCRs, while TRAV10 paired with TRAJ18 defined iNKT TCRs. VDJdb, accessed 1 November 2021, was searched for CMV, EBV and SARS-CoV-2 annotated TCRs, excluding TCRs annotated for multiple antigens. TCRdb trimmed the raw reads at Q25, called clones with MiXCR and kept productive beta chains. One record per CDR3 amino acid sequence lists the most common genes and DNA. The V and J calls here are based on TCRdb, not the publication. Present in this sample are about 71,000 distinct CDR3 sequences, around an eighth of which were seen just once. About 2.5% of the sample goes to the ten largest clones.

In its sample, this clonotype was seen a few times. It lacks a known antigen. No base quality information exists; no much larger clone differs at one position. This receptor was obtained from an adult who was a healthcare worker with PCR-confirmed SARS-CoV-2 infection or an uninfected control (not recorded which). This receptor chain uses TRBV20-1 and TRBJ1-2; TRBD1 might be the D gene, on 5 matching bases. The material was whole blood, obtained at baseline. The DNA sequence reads TGCAGTGCCGGGGGGACCGACCTTAACTATGGCTACACCTTC. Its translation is CSAGGTDLNYGYTF.